This T cell receptor (beta chain) was identified during a study of shared clonotypes between healthy human individuals. Produced via immunoSEQ multiplex PCR; TCRdb's table is partial and in-frame only. The table has about 2 million clones, approximately 94% seen once. This clone was observed a single time. Trimming took 0 bases from V and 8 from J; bases not matched to a gene: 5. The germline V gene encodes CDR1 SEHNR and CDR2 FQNEAQ (reference sequence). The CDR3 loop spans 15 amino acids. Terminally differentiated effector memory CD45RA+ cells were excluded from the naive CD8 cells, which were CD45RO-negative and positively selected for CCR7.

Material: naive CD8+ T cells sorted from blood. This TCR came from a young man in good health. The chain uses TRBV7-9 and TRBJ2-1; 9 bases match TRBD2. In nucleotides, the CDR3 is TGTGCCAGCAGCTTAGCAGCGGGGGGAAAGGATGAGCAGTTCTTC. It encodes CASSLAAGGKDEQFF.